This T cell receptor (beta chain) was sequenced in a study of early T cells in non-severe SARS-CoV-2 infection. On the study more broadly: Sequencing was performed on bulk RNA from unsorted whole blood, leaving chains unpaired.

With 3 bases removed from V and 5 bases from J, the gap between germline ends came to 15 bases. This CDR3 comprises 15 residues. Germline assignment: CDR1 SGHKS and CDR2 YYEKEE (reference sequence). cDNA molecules, individually, were tagged with unique molecular identifiers. TCRdb processed the 5' RACE reads anew with MiXCR; each CDR3 protein has one entry. This sample has 15,000 to 20,000 distinct CDR3 sequences, with about 6% found just once. The study, taken as a whole, reports: VDJdb matching skewed toward anti-spike CD8 responses, missing private and CD4 specificities.

This clonotype was counted ten times or more. Its antigen is still unknown. This TCR was recovered from an adult who was a healthcare worker with PCR-confirmed SARS-CoV-2 infection or an uninfected control (not recorded which). Specimen: whole blood, collected at baseline. The V call is TRBV5-5, the J call TRBJ1-5; TRBD1 is a possible D gene (6 bases). CDR3 amino acids: CASSWGQGGHQPQHF. CDR3 sequence (DNA): TGTGCCAGCAGCTGGGGGCAGGGCGGGCATCAGCCCCAGCATTTT.